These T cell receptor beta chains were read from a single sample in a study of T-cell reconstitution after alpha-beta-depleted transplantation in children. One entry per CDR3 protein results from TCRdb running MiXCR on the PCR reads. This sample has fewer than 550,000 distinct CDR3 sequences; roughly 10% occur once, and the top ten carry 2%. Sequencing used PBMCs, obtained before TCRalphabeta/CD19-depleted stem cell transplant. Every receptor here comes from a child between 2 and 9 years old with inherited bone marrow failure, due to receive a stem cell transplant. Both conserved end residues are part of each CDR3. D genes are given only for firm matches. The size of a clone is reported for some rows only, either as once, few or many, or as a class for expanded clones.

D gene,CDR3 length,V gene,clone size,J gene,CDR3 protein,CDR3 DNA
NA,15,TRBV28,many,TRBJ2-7,CASSLYPPSAYEQYF,TGTGCCAGCAGTTTATATCCCCCTAGCGCCTACGAGCAGTACTTC
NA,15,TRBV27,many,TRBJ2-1,CASSFYGFGYNEQFF,TGTGCCAGCAGTTTTTACGGGTTCGGGTACAATGAGCAGTTCTTC
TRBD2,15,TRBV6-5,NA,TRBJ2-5,CASSSGLAGAETQYF,TGTGCCAGCAGCAGCGGACTAGCGGGAGCGGAGACCCAGTACTTC
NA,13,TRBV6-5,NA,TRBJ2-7,CASRYPGVYEQYF,TGTGCCAGCAGGTACCCAGGGGTCTACGAGCAGTACTTC
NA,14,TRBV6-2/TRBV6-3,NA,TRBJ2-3,CASSYLGRADTQYF,TGTGCCAGCAGTTACCTCGGCAGGGCGGATACGCAGTATTTT
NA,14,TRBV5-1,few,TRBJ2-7,CASSLSRQDYEQYF,TGCGCCAGCAGCTTGTCACGACAGGACTACGAGCAGTACTTC
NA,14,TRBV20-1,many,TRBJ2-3,CSAGETGYTDTQYF,TGCAGTGCGGGGGAGACTGGGTACACAGATACGCAGTATTTT
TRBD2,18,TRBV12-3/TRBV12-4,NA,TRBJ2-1,CASSGFSLAGRSYNEQFF,TGTGCCAGCAGTGGCTTCTCGCTAGCGGGGCGCTCCTACAATGAGCAGTTCTTC
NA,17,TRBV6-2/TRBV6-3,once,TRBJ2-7,CASSYRARTVDTYEQYF,TGTGCCAGCAGTTATCGCGCCCGGACAGTCGATACCTACGAGCAGTACTTC
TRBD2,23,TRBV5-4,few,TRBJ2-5,CASSLAARGVDRNRSGSRETQYF,TGTGCCAGCAGCTTGGCCGCGAGGGGGGTGGATAGGAACCGCAGCGGGAGCCGAGAGACCCAGTACTTC
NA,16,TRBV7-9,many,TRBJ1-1,CASSFGWAGEGAEAFF,TGTGCCAGCAGCTTCGGTTGGGCAGGGGAAGGGGCTGAAGCTTTCTTT
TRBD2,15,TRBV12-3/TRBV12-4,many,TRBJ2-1,CASSFGGGPLDEQFF,TGTGCCAGCAGTTTTGGGGGAGGGCCCCTCGATGAGCAGTTCTTC
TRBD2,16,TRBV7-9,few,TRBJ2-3,CASSRGGRLSTDTQYF,TGTGCCAGCAGCCGCGGGGGGCGTTTGAGCACAGATACGCAGTATTTT
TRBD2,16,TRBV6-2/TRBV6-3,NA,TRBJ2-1,CASSSPLAVGYNEQFF,TGTGCCAGCAGTTCCCCCCTAGCGGTGGGATACAATGAGCAGTTCTTC
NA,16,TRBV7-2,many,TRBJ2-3,CASSLDVPLYTDTQYF,TGTGCCAGCAGCTTAGATGTCCCTTTATACACAGATACGCAGTATTTT
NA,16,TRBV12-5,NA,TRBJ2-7,CASGLVPRRDILEQYF,TGTGCTAGTGGTTTGGTACCCCGGCGGGACATTCTCGAGCAGTACTTC
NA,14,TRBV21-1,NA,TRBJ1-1,CASSKRAENTEAFF,TGTGCCAGCAGCAAACGAGCGGAGAACACTGAAGCTTTCTTT
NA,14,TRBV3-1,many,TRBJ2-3,CASSQVRRADTQYF,TGTGCCAGCAGCCAAGTACGTCGAGCAGATACGCAGTATTTT
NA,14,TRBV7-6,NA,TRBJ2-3,CASSRSGSTDTQYF,TGTGCCAGCAGCCGCAGCGGGAGCACAGATACGCAGTATTTT
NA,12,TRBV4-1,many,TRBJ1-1,CATGVGNTEAFF,TGCGCCACCGGGGTGGGGAACACTGAAGCTTTCTTT
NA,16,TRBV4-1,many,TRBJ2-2,CASSPRTRGNTGELFF,TGCGCCAGCAGCCCCAGAACTAGGGGTAACACCGGGGAGCTGTTTTTT